The entry that follows covers one T cell receptor (beta chain) sequence. TCRdb independently ran MiXCR on the RT-PCR reads; one entry per CDR3 protein. The top ten clones hold around 3.3% of a sample with under 200,000 distinct CDR3 sequences, about 29% of them seen once. These data are taken from a study of patients and donors after allogeneic stem cell transplantation. Per the germline V gene, CDR1 is LGHNA and CDR2 is YNFKEQ. J lost 6 bases, V lost 3 bases, and 4 bases had no gene match. This CDR3 is 14 amino acids long. The sequenced sample consisted of blood, either unsorted or a sorted T cell fraction (not recorded which). The sequence derives from a human donor who was either an allogeneic HSCT recipient or a stem cell or donor lymphocyte infusion donor (not recorded which). It is not recorded whose cells these are; they may come from a transplant donor. The rearrangement joins TRBV4-2 to TRBJ2-7, with 11 bases that match TRBD2. The CDR3 region is CASSHGLAGPEQYF. CDR3 nucleotides: TGTGCCAGCAGCCATGGACTAGCGGGTCCCGAGCAGTACTTC.